This T cell receptor beta chain was recovered during a study of cytomegalovirus exposure and HLA in healthy donors. Study-wide results and caveats: In a later analysis, TCR beta V- and J-gene trimming showed a link to a missense DCLRE1C variant.

PCR was performed using 60 Vbeta and 13 Jbeta primers. Data came from immunoSEQ multiplex PCR; TCRdb stores just in-frame clones and leaves some out. The data hold about 73,000 clones, with roughly two thirds observed a single time. V trimming: 6 bases; J trimming: 3 bases; junction bases outside the gene matches: 7. This CDR3 is built from 15 residues. Per germline, CDR1 SEHNR and CDR2 FQNEAQ (reference sequence). About this clone itself: No antigen is known for it.

Sequenced sample: PBMCs. The TCR sequence derives from a woman aged 45-65 years in good health and CMV-seropositive. The rearrangement links TRBV7-9 to TRBJ2-5; 10 nucleotides agree with TRBD1. CDR3 nucleotide sequence: TGTGCCAGCAGTGTCTCGGACAGGGGGGAAGAGACCCAGTACTTC. It encodes CASSVSDRGEETQYF.